This TCR beta chain was captured in a study of T cells after yellow fever vaccination. Germline CDR1 and CDR2: SGHRS and YFSETQ. The V and J ends lost 6 bases and 5 bases respectively, with 8 bases between them. This CDR3 is 11 amino acids long. TCRdb re-derived calls from the 5' RACE reads in MiXCR, one entry per CDR3 protein. The table has around 530,000 distinct CDR3 sequences, roughly 17% seen once. Sequences were derived from PBMCs, sampled about 5 days after the first yellow fever vaccination. The V call is TRBV5-1, the J call TRBJ1-1; D gene ambiguous. The sequence derives from a man younger than 35 who received the YFV17D yellow fever vaccine. The CDR3 sequence is CASIGVTEAFF. The CDR3 DNA sequence: TGCGCCAGCATTGGAGTAACTGAAGCTTTCTTT.